This record concerns one TCR beta chain sequence. Its specificity is unknown. The junction departs from germline at one end; a sequencing error may be responsible. These data come from a study of shared clonotypes between healthy human individuals. Study-wide findings and caveats: The study's rarefaction showed incomplete sorted-subset sequencing despite large depth.

The CDR3 runs to 18 residues. Germline values: CDR1 LNHDA, CDR2 SQIVND (reference sequence). Assay: immunoSEQ multiplex PCR; the TCRdb copy retains only in-frame clones and omits some. The profile shows 1.6 million or so clones, 95% to 97% of them singletons. The rearrangement uses TRBV19 and TRBJ2-1, with 12 bases identical to TRBD2. This receptor was identified in a man aged 25 to 40 in good health. Sequencing input: naive CD4+ T cells sorted from blood. The subset: CD45RA+ positively selected. The CDR3 sequence is CASSTGLAGGRSYNEQFF. As DNA, the CDR3 is TGTGCCAGCAGTACCGGCCTAGCGGGAGGGCGAAGTTACAATGAGCAGTTCTTC.